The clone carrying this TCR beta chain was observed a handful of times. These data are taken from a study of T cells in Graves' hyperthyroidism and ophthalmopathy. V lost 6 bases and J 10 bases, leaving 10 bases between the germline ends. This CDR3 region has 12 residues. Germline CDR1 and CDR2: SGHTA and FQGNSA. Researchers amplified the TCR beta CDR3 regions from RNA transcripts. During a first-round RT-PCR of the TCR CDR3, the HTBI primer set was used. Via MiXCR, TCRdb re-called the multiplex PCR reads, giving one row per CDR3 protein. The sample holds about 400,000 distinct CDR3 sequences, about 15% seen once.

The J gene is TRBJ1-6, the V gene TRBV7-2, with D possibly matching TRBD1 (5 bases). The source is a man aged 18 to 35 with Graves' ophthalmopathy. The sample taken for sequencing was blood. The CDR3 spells CASSPGRSPLHF. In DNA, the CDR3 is TGTGCCAGCAGTCCAGGGAGATCACCCCTCCACTTT.